This is a list of T cell receptor beta chains from one sample in a study of T-cell memory formation after mild COVID-19. One entry per CDR3 protein, called by TCRdb with MiXCR from the 5' RACE reads. The sample carries under 450,000 distinct CDR3 sequences, under 25% recorded once. The sample comprised PBMCs or a T cell subset sorted from them (not recorded which). The source is an adult woman who had mild COVID-19 (a few samples of this study predate the infection). Cell type and time point are not known. CDR3s include the opening cysteine and the closing phenylalanine or tryptophan. The D gene is left open where the match is weak. Size is stated for part of the rows, as once, few or many counts, or as a class when the clone is expanded.

abundance,v_gene,d_gene,j_gene,CDR3nt,CDR3aa
.,TRBV12-3/TRBV12-4,TRBD1,TRBJ1-2,TGTGCCAGCAGCCATAATAACAGGGGTTTTGGCTATGGCTACACCTTC,CASSHNNRGFGYGYTF
few,TRBV6-6,.,TRBJ1-6,TGTGCCAGCAGCCTGGGTGGACATCTCTCCTATAATTCACCCCTCCACTTT,CASSLGGHLSYNSPLHF
few,TRBV9,TRBD2,TRBJ2-3,TGTGCCAGCAGCCTAGAGGCTAGCGGGAGGTCTACAGATACGCAGTATTTT,CASSLEASGRSTDTQYF
.,TRBV9,.,TRBJ1-3,TGTGCCAGCAGCGTAGGGGGGGTCGGAATGGAAGGAAACACCATATATTTT,CASSVGGVGMEGNTIYF
.,TRBV12-3/TRBV12-4,.,TRBJ1-2,TGTGCCAGCAGTCCCCATACGACAGTTAAAAATGGCTACACCTTC,CASSPHTTVKNGYTF
.,TRBV30,TRBD1,TRBJ2-4,TGTGCCTGGAGTCCCGGGACAGGACCCAGGGACATTCAGTACTTC,CAWSPGTGPRDIQYF
.,TRBV7-9,.,TRBJ2-2,TGTGCCAGCAGCAACGGGGAGCTGTTTTTT,CASSNGELFF
few,TRBV6-6,TRBD1,TRBJ1-4,TGTGCCAGCAGGTACAGGGGAACTAATGAAAAACTGTTTTTT,CASRYRGTNEKLFF
.,TRBV7-6,.,TRBJ2-3,TGTGCCAGCAGCTTAGAGGGGGTGGCAGATACGCAGTATTTT,CASSLEGVADTQYF
few,TRBV10-3,.,TRBJ2-4,TGTGCCATCTGTCCAGGGCAAGGCTCCAAAAACATTCAGTACTTC,CAICPGQGSKNIQYF
.,TRBV19,TRBD1,TRBJ1-6,TGTGCCAGTAGTAACGTCAGGGGGGATTCACCCCTCCACTTT,CASSNVRGDSPLHF
few,TRBV29-1,TRBD1,TRBJ2-7,TGCAGCGTCCTGGGACAGGGAGGCGAGCAGTACTTC,CSVLGQGGEQYF
.,TRBV5-5,.,TRBJ1-1,TGTGCCAGCAGTTCACAGACCCAGTTGAACACTGAAGCTTTCTTT,CASSSQTQLNTEAFF
few,TRBV5-1,TRBD1,TRBJ2-7,TGCGCCAGCAGCTCGGGGACAGGGGACATCGAGCAGTACTTC,CASSSGTGDIEQYF
.,TRBV5-6,.,TRBJ2-2,TGTGCCAGCAGCTTGCCACCGACCCCCCCCGGGGAGCTGTTTTTT,CASSLPPTPPGELFF